This T cell receptor beta chain was observed in a study of cytomegalovirus exposure and HLA in healthy donors. Study observations and caveats: With later analysis, a missense DCLRE1C variant became linked to TCR beta V- and J-gene trimming.

The germline CDR1 and CDR2 sequences are SNHLY and FYNNEI. There are 16 residues in the CDR3. V lost 7 bases and J lost 0, with 18 bases in between. Comments on this clone: Its cognate antigen is unknown.

PCR amplification relied on 60 Vbeta primers (plus 13 Jbeta primers). TCRdb keeps only in-frame clones here, not all; method: immunoSEQ multiplex PCR. The sample lists under 200,000 clones; 79% were seen once. V usage is TRBV2 and J usage is TRBJ1-1; D call uncertain. Sequenced: PBMCs. The source of this sequence is a woman aged 45 to 65 in good health and CMV-seronegative. The CDR3 DNA reads as TGTGCCAGCAAGTACGGGGTAATTTGGATGAACACTGAAGCTTTCTTT. Translation gives CASKYGVIWMNTEAFF. The full variable domain, its missing parts supplied by reference TRBV2 and TRBJ1-1, is EPEVTQTPSHQVTQMGQEVILRCVPISNHLYFYWYRQILGQKVEFLVSFYNNEISEKSEIFDDQFSVERPDGSNFTLKIRSTKLEDSAMYFCASKYGVIWMNTEAFFGQGTRLTVV.